This TCR beta chain was sequenced for a study of CD8 T cells in ankylosing spondylitis. Study results and caveats: Prior literature has documented some motif variants in synovial fluid and blood from reactive arthritis. Significant enrichment of disease-linked clones was reported in matched ankylosing spondylitis synovial fluid. Seemingly characteristic of ankylosing spondylitis blood was a TCR beta motif consisting of about 8 highly homologous variants. The authors found the disease-linked clones to be CD8+ and relatively rare in peripheral blood.

V was cut by 5 bases and J by 2 bases, with 12 bases left in between. Germline-derived CDR1 and CDR2 are MNHEY and SMNVEV (reference sequence). This CDR3 spans 14 amino acids. Using its own MiXCR run on the 5' RACE reads, TCRdb lists one record per CDR3 protein. The table has roughly 370,000 distinct CDR3 sequences, about 22% seen once; the top ten hold roughly a sixth. Of note for this clonotype: Its antigen is as yet unknown.

The TCR comes from a male donor with ankylosing spondylitis. The chain carries TRBV27 and TRBJ1-1; a possible D gene is TRBD1 (6 bases). The sample comprised blood, either unsorted or a sorted T cell fraction (not recorded which). The CDR3 loop is CASSRIRGNTEAFF. The CDR3 DNA follows: TGTGCCAGCAGTCGGATCAGGGGAAACACTGAAGCTTTCTTT.